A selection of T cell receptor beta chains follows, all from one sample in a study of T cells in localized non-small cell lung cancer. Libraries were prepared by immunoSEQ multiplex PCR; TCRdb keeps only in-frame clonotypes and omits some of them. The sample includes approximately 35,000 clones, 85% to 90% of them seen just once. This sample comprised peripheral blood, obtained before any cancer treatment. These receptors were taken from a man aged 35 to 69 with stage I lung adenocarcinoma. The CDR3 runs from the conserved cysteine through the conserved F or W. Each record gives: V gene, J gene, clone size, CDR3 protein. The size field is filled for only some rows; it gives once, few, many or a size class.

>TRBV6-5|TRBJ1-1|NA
CASSRLRGTEAFF
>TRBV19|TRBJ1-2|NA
CASSIDLNYGYTF
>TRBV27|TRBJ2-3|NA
CASSLGGYTQYF
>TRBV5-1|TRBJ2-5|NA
CASSLNRGDKETQYF
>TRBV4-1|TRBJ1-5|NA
CASSQDFTGSNQPQHF
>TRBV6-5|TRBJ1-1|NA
CASSYGGIEAFF
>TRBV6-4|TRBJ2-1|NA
CASSRDFLSEQFF
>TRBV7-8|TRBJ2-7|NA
CASSLGSGAEQYF
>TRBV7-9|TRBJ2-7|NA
CASRPWGAAYEQYF
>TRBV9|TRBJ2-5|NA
CASTAGGTEETQYF
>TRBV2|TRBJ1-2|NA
CASTGWGEDYGYTF
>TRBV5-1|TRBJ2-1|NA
CASSLTGQYNEQFF
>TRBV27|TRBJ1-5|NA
CASSIDRSNQPQHF
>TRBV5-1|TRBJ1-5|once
CASSLDHRGSNQPQHF
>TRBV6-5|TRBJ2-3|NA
CASRSGGLLAHTQYF
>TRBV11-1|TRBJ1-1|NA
CASSLGQLTNTEAFF
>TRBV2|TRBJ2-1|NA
CASSESAQFF
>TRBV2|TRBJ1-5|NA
CASSSTGLGHQPQHF
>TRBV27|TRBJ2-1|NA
CASSGTSAYNEQFF
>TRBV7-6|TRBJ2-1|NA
CASSPRPGSVAGGLGYNEQFF
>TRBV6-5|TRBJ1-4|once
CASSRTGSEKLFF
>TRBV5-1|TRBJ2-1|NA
CASRTGEGEQFF
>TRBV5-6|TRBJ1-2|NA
CASSLDTNYGYTF
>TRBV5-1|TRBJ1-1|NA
CASSLSQRKNTEAFF
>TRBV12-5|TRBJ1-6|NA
CASGGTENSPLHF
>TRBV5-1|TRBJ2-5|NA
CASHREPGERKETQYF
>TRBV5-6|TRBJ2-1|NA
CASSLTGDLSYNEQFF
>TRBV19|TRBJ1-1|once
CASKGQKLAAEAFF
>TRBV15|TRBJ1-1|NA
CATSRDLKGSEAFF
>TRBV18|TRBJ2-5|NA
CASSPSGETQYF
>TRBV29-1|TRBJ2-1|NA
CSVEGVKKWTGHRDEQFF
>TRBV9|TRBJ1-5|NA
CASSVSAGVRQPQHF
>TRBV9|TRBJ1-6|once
CASSVAGTDNSPLHF
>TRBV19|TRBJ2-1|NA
CASSIAGLSSYNEQFF
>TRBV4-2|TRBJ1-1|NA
CASSQDLGWAEAFF
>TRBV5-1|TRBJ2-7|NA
CASSLPGAGVYEQYF
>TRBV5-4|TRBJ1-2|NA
CASSSPGHKAGYTF
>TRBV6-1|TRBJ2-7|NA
CASSEERSYEQYF
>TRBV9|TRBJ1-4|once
CASSVTGTTNEKLFF
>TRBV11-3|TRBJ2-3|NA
CASSLGDWTSTDTQYF
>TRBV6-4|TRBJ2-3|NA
CASSEGDTQYF
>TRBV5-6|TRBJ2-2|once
CASSLVTSGELFF
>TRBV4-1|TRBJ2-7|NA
CASSQGGLPYEQYF
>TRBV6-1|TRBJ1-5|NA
CASSYEGPQHF
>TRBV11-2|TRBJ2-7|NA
CASSLETSVEYF
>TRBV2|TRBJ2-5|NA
CASTSVGGEETQYF
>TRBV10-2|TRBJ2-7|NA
CASSESWGEQYF
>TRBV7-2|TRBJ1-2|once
CASSLHATGGVGGYTF
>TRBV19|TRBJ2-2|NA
CASSIRDGGELFF
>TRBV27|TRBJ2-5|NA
CASAPTGTGAVETQYF
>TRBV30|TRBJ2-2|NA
CAWSPRDTHTGELFF